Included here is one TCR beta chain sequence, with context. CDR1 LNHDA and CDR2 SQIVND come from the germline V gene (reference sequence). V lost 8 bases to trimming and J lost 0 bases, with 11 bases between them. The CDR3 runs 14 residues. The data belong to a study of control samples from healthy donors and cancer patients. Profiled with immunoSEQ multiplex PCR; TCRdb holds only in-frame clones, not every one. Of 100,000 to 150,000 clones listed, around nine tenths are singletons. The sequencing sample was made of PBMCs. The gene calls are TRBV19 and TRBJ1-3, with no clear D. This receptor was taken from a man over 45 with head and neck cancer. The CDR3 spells CASLPGNSGNTIYF. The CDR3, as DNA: TGTGCCAGTCTACCCGGTAACTCTGGAAACACCATATATTTT.